The 18 T cell receptor beta chains listed next were all sequenced from one sample in a study of cytotoxic CD8 clonotypes in ibrutinib-treated CLL. Libraries were prepared by immunoSEQ multiplex PCR; TCRdb keeps only in-frame clonotypes and omits some of them. The sample has under 200,000 clones, 84% seen once. The source material was PBMCs, sampled after 24 months of ibrutinib treatment. The receptors stem from a human donor with chronic lymphocytic leukemia.

The genes are TRBV9 and TRBJ1-4; 7 bases agree with TRBD1. Germline V lookup: CDR1 SGDLS, CDR2 YYNGEE. V shed 7 bases and J 4 bases; nucleotides not matched to a gene: 4. This CDR3 spans 13 amino acids. CDR3 loop: CASAGTVNEKLFF. CDR3 coding DNA: TGTGCCAGCGCGGGGACAGTTAATGAAAAACTGTTTTTT.

The V gene is TRBV9, the J gene TRBJ1-3; a weak D match, TRBD1 (6 bases). This CDR3 contains 14 residues. CDR1 is SGDLS and CDR2 is YYNGEE in the germline V gene. V was pared by 0 bases and J by 10 bases, with 14 bases between. In DNA form, the CDR3 reads TGTGCCAGCAGCGTAGGGGACACCCGGCCGACCATATATTTT. Protein sequence: CASSVGDTRPTIYF.

This clone was counted a few times. The chain is built from TRBV19 and TRBJ1-1; D not resolved. CDR3 length equals 11 residues. Trimming cost V 6 bases and J 2 bases, with 4 bases left between them. Germline values: CDR1 LNHDA, CDR2 SQIVND (reference sequence). The CDR3 reads CASSSNTEAFF. DNA for the CDR3: TGTGCCAGTAGCAGTAACACTGAAGCTTTCTTT.

V gene TRBV19 combines with J gene TRBJ1-4, with unresolved D. V was shortened by 1 base and J by 9 bases, with 6 bases between the two germline ends. The CDR3 is 12 residues long. Germline assignment: CDR1 LNHDA and CDR2 SQIVND (reference sequence). The CDR3 nucleotides are TGTGCCAGTAGTATAGGGGGAAAAAAACTGTTTTTT. It yields the protein CASSIGGKKLFF. Full variable domain (missing parts from reference TRBV19 and TRBJ1-4): DGGITQSPKYLFRKEGQNVTLSCEQNLNHDAMYWYRQDPGQGLRLIYYSQIVNDFQKGDIAEGYSVSREKKESFPLTVTSAQKNPTAFYLCASSIGGKKLFFGSGTQLSVL.

The chain uses TRBV4-1 and TRBJ2-1; the match to TRBD2 covers 10 bases. Per the germline V gene, CDR1 is MGHRA and CDR2 is YSYEKL. This CDR3 spans 15 amino acids. The V gene end was trimmed by 6 bases and the J gene end by 7 bases; junction bases not matched to a gene: 9. CDR3 loop: CASRLGASGRNEQFF. CDR3 bases: TGCGCCAGCAGGTTGGGGGCTAGCGGGAGAAATGAGCAGTTCTTC.

V usage is TRBV5-6 and J usage is TRBJ1-2; tentative D call: TRBD1 (6 bases). V shed 7 bases and J shed 5 bases, with 12 bases lying between them. Germline values: CDR1 SGHDT, CDR2 YYEEEE. The CDR3 extends over 12 amino acids. The CDR3 loop is CASEAQGYGYTF. The CDR3 DNA reads TGTGCCAGCGAAGCGCAGGGGTATGGCTACACCTTC.

The J gene is TRBJ2-4, the V gene TRBV28, with D perhaps TRBD1 (5 bases). Germline V CDR1 and CDR2: MDHEN, SYDVKM. CDR3 length: 15 residues. Between the trimmed V and J ends, which lost 6 bases and 3 bases, there was a span of 15 bases. This CDR3 reads CASSPRVVVKNIQYF. The CDR3 bases are TGTGCCAGCAGCCCCAGGGTGGTGGTCAAAAACATTCAGTACTTC.

The chain is built from TRBV18 and TRBJ1-1; 7 bases match TRBD1. There are 15 residues in the CDR3. V gave up 2 bases and J gave up 1 base; unmatched junction bases: 4. CDR1 is KGHSH and CDR2 is LQKENI in the germline V gene. The CDR3 DNA reads TGTGCCAGCTCACCAATAGGACAGGAGAACACTGAAGCTTTCTTT. This gives the protein CASSPIGQENTEAFF.

This clone came up a few times. The rearrangement joins TRBV28 to TRBJ1-2; TRBD1 might be the D (5 bases). This CDR3 comprises 14 residues. The germline V gene encodes CDR1 MDHEN and CDR2 SYDVKM. V was trimmed by 6 bases and J by 4 bases, leaving 15 bases between them. CDR3 bases: TGTGCCAGCAGCCCCGGGACGTTAGCCTATGGCTACACCTTC. Amino acids: CASSPGTLAYGYTF.

The rearrangement joins TRBV7-9 to TRBJ2-7; weak D call: TRBD2 (6 bases). The CDR3 has 12 residues. Per the germline V gene, CDR1 is SEHNR and CDR2 is FQNEAQ (reference sequence). Trimming left V 4 bases short and J 9 bases short, with 13 bases between. CDR3 region: CASSSGLGWQYF. The CDR3 coding sequence is TGTGCCAGCAGCTCGGGACTCGGTTGGCAGTACTTC.

The chain combines TRBV6-5 with TRBJ2-2; TRBD1 matches 10 bases. J lost 7 bases, V lost 6 bases, and 8 bases had no gene match. CDR1 is MNHEY, CDR2 SVGAGI, per germline. There are 15 residues in the CDR3. As DNA, the CDR3 is TGTGCCAGCAGGGACCGGACAGGGGGGTTCGGGGAGCTGTTTTTT. This encodes CASRDRTGGFGELFF.

This chain links TRBV6-1 with TRBJ1-6, with D hard to call. The V gene's germline CDR1 is MNHNS and CDR2 SASEGT. V was pared by 5 bases and J by 0 bases, with 8 bases between. The CDR3 has 15 amino acids. CDR3 protein: CASSLQSSYNSPLHF. The DNA for the CDR3 is TGTGCCAGCAGTCTACAGAGCTCCTATAATTCACCCCTCCACTTT.

The gene calls are TRBV5-1 and TRBJ1-1; 9 positions agree with TRBD1. The CDR3 consists of 17 residues. Trimming took 7 bases from V and 1 from J; bases not matched to a gene: 14. Germline values: CDR1 SGHRS, CDR2 YFSETQ. DNA for the CDR3: TGCGCCAGCGGATCCGGGACAGGGTTTTCGACGAACACTGAAGCTTTCTTT. Its translation: CASGSGTGFSTNTEAFF.

The chain links TRBV4-2 to TRBJ2-7; TRBD1 might be the D (6 bases). This CDR3 contains 14 residues. Trimming left V 3 bases short and J 7 bases short, with 16 bases between. The V gene's germline CDR1 is LGHNA and CDR2 YNFKEQ. The CDR3 coding sequence is TGTGCCAGCAGCCAGGCGGACAGCCTAGGGGAGCAGTACTTC. It translates to CASSQADSLGEQYF.

V is TRBV4-1 and J is TRBJ1-2, with 10 positions matching TRBD1. Per germline, CDR1 MGHRA and CDR2 YSYEKL. The V gene end was trimmed by 1 base and the J gene end by 2 bases; junction bases not matched to a gene: 10. The CDR3 runs to 18 residues. For the CDR3, the DNA is TGCGCCAGCAGCCAAGCGGTCCGACAGGGGGCTCAGAACTATGGCTACACCTTC. It specifies CASSQAVRQGAQNYGYTF.

The chain joins TRBV27 to TRBJ1-1, with no clear D. This CDR3 spans 13 amino acids. The V gene lost 4 bases and the J gene lost 6 bases, with 12 bases spanning the gap. Per germline, CDR1 MNHEY and CDR2 SMNVEV (reference sequence). The CDR3 is CASSWTRSAEAFF. DNA of the CDR3: TGTGCCAGCAGTTGGACGCGGTCCGCTGAAGCTTTCTTT.

The chain combines TRBV7-9 with TRBJ2-7; weak D call: TRBD2 (5 bases). V was pared by 6 bases and J by 2 bases, with 11 bases between. CDR1 is SEHNR, CDR2 FQNEAQ, per germline (reference sequence). The CDR3 runs to 13 residues. CDR3 bases: TGTGCCAGCAGGGCCGGGGTCGCCTACGAGCAGTACTTC. Encoded protein: CASRAGVAYEQYF.

This chain joins TRBV7-2 and TRBJ1-1; tentative D call: TRBD1 (6 bases). V lost 7 bases and J lost 0, with 12 bases in between. Germline CDR1 and CDR2: SGHTA and FQGNSA. This CDR3 comprises 14 residues. The CDR3: CASNQDRLNTEAFF. The CDR3 DNA reads as TGTGCCAGCAACCAGGACAGACTGAACACTGAAGCTTTCTTT. The full variable domain, its missing parts supplied by reference TRBV7-2 and TRBJ1-1, is GAGVSQSPSNKVTEKGKDVELRCDPISGHTALYWYRQSLGQGLEFLIYFQGNSAPDKSGLPSDRFSAERTGGSVSTLTIQRTQQEDSAVYLCASNQDRLNTEAFFGQGTRLTVV.